A single sample gave rise to the 14 T cell receptor beta chains below, sequenced in a study of T cell responses to AZD1222 COVID-19 vaccine. Clones were sequenced by immunoSEQ multiplex PCR, and TCRdb holds only the in-frame ones, with some missing. Of 140,000 or so clones in the sample, just over 85% were seen once. The sequencing used peripheral blood, collected 28 days after the second AZD1222 dose. These receptors originate from an adult who received the AZD1222 COVID-19 vaccine.

J is TRBJ1-1 and V is TRBV12-3 or TRBV12-4, with a possible D match to TRBD1 (5 bases). The CDR3 contains 13 residues. V shed 2 bases and J shed 4 bases, with 8 bases lying between them. CDR3 nucleotide sequence: TGTGCCAGCAGTTTAAATACAGGCACTGAAGCTTTCTTT. Translated, it gives CASSLNTGTEAFF.

This chain links TRBV27 with TRBJ1-1, with D hard to call. The CDR3 spans 13 residues. V was clipped by 2 bases and J by 6 bases, with 10 bases between them. The V gene's germline CDR1 is MNHEY and CDR2 SMNVEV (reference sequence). CDR3: CASSLRGSPEAFF. In DNA form, the CDR3 reads TGTGCCAGCAGTTTACGGGGTTCCCCTGAAGCTTTCTTT.

This clone was counted a few times. The rearrangement uses TRBV7-8 and TRBJ1-2, with 8 positions matching TRBD1. Germline CDR1 and CDR2: SGHVS and FQNEAQ. J was trimmed by 4 bases and V by 6 bases; bases with no gene match: 4. This CDR3 has 13 residues. CDR3 residues: CASSAGGSYGYTF. Here the CDR3 DNA reads TGTGCCAGCAGTGCAGGGGGCAGCTATGGCTACACCTTC. The full variable domain, rest sourced from reference TRBV7-8 and TRBJ1-2, is GAGVSQSPRYKVAKRGQDVALRCDPISGHVSLFWYQQALGQGPEFLTYFQNEAQLDKSGLPSDRFFAERPEGSVSTLKIQRTQQEDSAVYLCASSAGGSYGYTFGSGTRLTVV.

The chain recombines TRBV4-1 with TRBJ1-5; TRBD1 might be the D (6 bases). V was pared by 2 bases and J by 8 bases, with 19 bases between. The V gene's germline CDR1 is MGHRA and CDR2 YSYEKL. The CDR3 is 16 residues long. Here the CDR3 reads CASSQPAQGIWEPQHF. As DNA, the CDR3 is TGCGCCAGCAGCCAACCCGCCCAGGGGATATGGGAGCCCCAGCATTTT.

This clone was counted once. The chain's CDR3 is CASSVAGAGSGNTIYF. The CDR3, as DNA: TGTGCCAGCAGCGTGGCAGGGGCAGGCTCTGGAAACACCATATATTTT. This chain joins TRBV9 and TRBJ1-3, with D perhaps TRBD1 (6 bases). V was cut by 2 bases and J by 0 bases, with 12 bases left in between. The CDR3 covers 16 residues. Germline values: CDR1 SGDLS, CDR2 YYNGEE. Complete variable domain (other parts from reference TRBV9 and TRBJ1-3): DSGVTQTPKHLITATGQRVTLRCSPRSGDLSVYWYQQSLDQGLQFLIQYYNGEERAKGNILERFSAQQFPDLHSELNLSSLELGDSALYFCASSVAGAGSGNTIYFGEGSWLTVV.

The rearrangement uses TRBV28 and TRBJ1-2; D gene uncertain. Germline-derived CDR1 and CDR2 are MDHEN and SYDVKM. V gave up 3 bases and J gave up 2 bases, with 7 bases separating them. The CDR3 length is 13 residues. The chain's CDR3 is CASSFGQNYGYTF. The CDR3 DNA reads TGTGCCAGCAGTTTCGGGCAAAACTATGGCTACACCTTC.

This chain uses TRBV7-9 with TRBJ2-2, with D possibly TRBD1 on 5 matching bases. The CDR3 spans 14 residues. Germline values: CDR1 SEHNR, CDR2 FQNEAQ (reference sequence). Trimming took 11 bases from V and 6 from J, leaving 19 bases between them. In nucleotides, the CDR3 is TGTGCCCCCGAGTCCTCACAAGGGGCCGGGGAGCTGTTTTTT. This translates into CAPESSQGAGELFF.

This clone came up once. The chain joins TRBV11-2 to TRBJ2-1, with 9 nucleotides matching TRBD2. The CDR3 extends over 16 amino acids. Trimming took 1 base from V and 2 from J; bases not matched to a gene: 3. Germline V lookup: CDR1 SGHAT, CDR2 FQNNGV. The CDR3 reads CASSLARLAAYNEQFF. The CDR3 nucleotides read TGTGCCAGCAGCTTAGCCCGACTAGCGGCCTACAATGAGCAGTTCTTC.

The chain has TRBV19 and TRBJ2-7; D is undetermined. This CDR3 spans 12 amino acids. Trimming took 6 bases from V and 9 from J, leaving 15 bases between them. From germline, CDR1 is LNHDA and CDR2 SQIVND (reference sequence). CDR3 loop: CASSETQATQYF. The CDR3 coding sequence is TGTGCCAGTAGCGAAACTCAGGCCACGCAGTACTTC.

CDR3 coding DNA: TGTGCCACCAGCAGAGATGAGGCGGGACGCCCAAATACGCAGTATTTT. It is translated as CATSRDEAGRPNTQYF. This sequence joins TRBV15 and TRBJ2-3; TRBD2 might be the D (6 bases). The germline V gene encodes CDR1 LNHNV and CDR2 YYDKDF (reference sequence). Trimming pared 0 bases from V and 7 bases from J, leaving 17 bases between. The CDR3 is 16 amino acids.

The chain recombines TRBV12-3 or TRBV12-4 with TRBJ1-2; possible D gene TRBD1, 5 bases. CDR3 length: 13 amino acids. V was shortened by 6 bases and J by 4 bases, with 12 bases between the two germline ends. In DNA form, the CDR3 reads TGTGCCAGCAGCCCAGGGACGGTCTATGGCTACACCTTC. This gives the protein CASSPGTVYGYTF.

The chain recombines TRBV5-1 with TRBJ1-6; D possibly corresponds to TRBD1 (5 bases). Germline V gene lookup returns CDR1 SGHRS and CDR2 YFSETQ. This CDR3 contains 16 residues. V lost 4 bases and J 6 bases, leaving 17 bases between the germline ends. CDR3 sequence reads: CASSLDPGLSNSPLHF. The CDR3 nucleotides read TGCGCCAGCAGCCTAGACCCGGGACTCTCTAATTCACCCCTCCACTTT.

This clone showed up just once. V usage is TRBV5-1 and J usage is TRBJ1-1; maybe TRBD1 (6 bases). The CDR3 spans 15 residues. Trimming shortened V by 6 bases and J by 3 bases, and 18 bases separated the two germline ends. The germline gives CDR1 SGHRS, CDR2 YFSETQ. The CDR3 sequence: CASNSRGGRDTEAFF. CDR3 sequence (DNA): TGCGCCAGCAACTCAAGGGGGGGCCGGGACACTGAAGCTTTCTTT.

The genes are TRBV6-5 and TRBJ2-2, with 10 bases fitting TRBD1. Germline CDR1 MNHEY, CDR2 SVGAGI. The V gene end was trimmed by 3 bases and the J gene end by 6 bases; junction bases not matched to a gene: 1. The length of the CDR3 is 14 residues. CDR3 DNA sequence: TGTGCCAGCAGTTATGGACAGGGGGCCGGGGAGCTGTTTTTT. This codes for CASSYGQGAGELFF.